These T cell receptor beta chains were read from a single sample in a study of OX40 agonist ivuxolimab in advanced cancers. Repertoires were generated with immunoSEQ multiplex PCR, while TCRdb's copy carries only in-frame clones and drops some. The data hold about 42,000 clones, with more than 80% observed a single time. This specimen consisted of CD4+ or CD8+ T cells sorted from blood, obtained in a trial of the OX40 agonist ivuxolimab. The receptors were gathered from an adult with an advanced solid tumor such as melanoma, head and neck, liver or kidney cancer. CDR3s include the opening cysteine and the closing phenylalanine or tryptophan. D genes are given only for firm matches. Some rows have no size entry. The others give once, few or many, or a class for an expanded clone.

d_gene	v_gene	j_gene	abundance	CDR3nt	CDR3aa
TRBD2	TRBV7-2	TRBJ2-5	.	TGTGCCAGCAGCACTGTTGCTAGCGGGCAAGAGACCCAGTACTTC	CASSTVASGQETQYF
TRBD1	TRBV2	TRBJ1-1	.	TGTGCCAGCAGTGGGACAGGGGGTAACACTGAAGCTTTCTTT	CASSGTGGNTEAFF
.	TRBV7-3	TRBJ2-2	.	TGTGCCAGCAGCCTCCAACTAAACGGGGAGCTGTTTTTT	CASSLQLNGELFF
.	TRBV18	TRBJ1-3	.	TGTGCCAGCTCACCTTCTGCGTCGGCCTCTGGAAACACCATATATTTT	CASSPSASASGNTIYF
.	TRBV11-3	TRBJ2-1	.	TGTGCCAGCAGCTTAGATTCGGGTAATAATGAGCAGTTCTTC	CASSLDSGNNEQFF
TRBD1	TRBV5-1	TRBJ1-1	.	TGCGCCAGCAGCTTAGAGGGGGCCATTGAAGCTTTCTTT	CASSLEGAIEAFF
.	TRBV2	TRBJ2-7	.	TGTGCCAGCAGACTCGAGGGCGGCTCCTACGAGCAGTACTTC	CASRLEGGSYEQYF
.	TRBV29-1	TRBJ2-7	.	TGCAGCGTTGAGGAACAAAACTCCTACGAGCAGTACTTC	CSVEEQNSYEQYF
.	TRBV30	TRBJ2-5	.	TGTGCCTGGAGTTGGGGTGAGACCCAGTACTTC	CAWSWGETQYF
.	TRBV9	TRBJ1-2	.	TGTGCCAGCAGCGTAGGTGGACAGATATCTAACTATGGCTACACCTTC	CASSVGGQISNYGYTF
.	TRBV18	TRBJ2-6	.	TGTGCCAGCTCACTAGGGCCGGGGGCTATTGGGGCCAACGTCCTGACTTTC	CASSLGPGAIGANVLTF
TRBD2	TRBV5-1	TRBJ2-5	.	TGCGCCAGCAGCGTTGGAGCGGGAGTAGAGACCCAGTACTTC	CASSVGAGVETQYF
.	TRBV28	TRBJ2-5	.	TGTGCCAGCGCGCGGGGGCGTACAGAGACCCAGTACTTC	CASARGRTETQYF
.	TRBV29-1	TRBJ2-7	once	TGCAGCGTCGGGGCGGCAGGAGAGCAGTACTTC	CSVGAAGEQYF
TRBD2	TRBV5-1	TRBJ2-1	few	TGCGCCAGCAATGTAGCGGGAGGAAGTTACAATGAGCAGTTCTTC	CASNVAGGSYNEQFF
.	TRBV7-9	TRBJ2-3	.	TGTGCCAGCAGCCCCTGGGAGTTGTATACGCAGTATTTT	CASSPWELYTQYF
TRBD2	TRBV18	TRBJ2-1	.	TGTGCCAGCTCACCACGGGAGGGATCGGGGAATGAGCAGTTCTTC	CASSPREGSGNEQFF
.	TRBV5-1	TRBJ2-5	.	TGCGCCAGCAGCTTAGGGGGTGAAGAGACCCAGTACTTC	CASSLGGEETQYF
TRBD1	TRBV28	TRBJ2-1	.	TGTGCCAGCTCGGGACAGGGATTCTACAATGAGCAGTTCTTC	CASSGQGFYNEQFF
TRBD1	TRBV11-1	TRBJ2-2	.	TGTGCCAGCCAGACAGGGGGCGCGGTGGGGACCGGGGAGCTGTTTTTT	CASQTGGAVGTGELFF
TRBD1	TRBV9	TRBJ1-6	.	TGTGCCAGCAGCGTAACAGGGGGCTTTGACTCACCCCTCCACTTT	CASSVTGGFDSPLHF
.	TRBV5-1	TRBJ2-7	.	TGCGCCAGCAGCCTTCAACCGGCAAGCTCCTACGAGCAGTACTTC	CASSLQPASSYEQYF
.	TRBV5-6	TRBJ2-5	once	TGTGCCAGCGCCTATTGGTGGCGGACGGGGTATCAAGAGACCCAGTACTTC	CASAYWWRTGYQETQYF
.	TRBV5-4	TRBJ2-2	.	TGTGCCAGCAGCTCCCCGGGCCCGTGGGGCACCGGGGAGCTGTTTTTT	CASSSPGPWGTGELFF
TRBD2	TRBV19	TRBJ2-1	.	TGTGCCAGTAGTATTTCGGGGACTAGCGGGATATCCAATGAGCAGTTCTTC	CASSISGTSGISNEQFF
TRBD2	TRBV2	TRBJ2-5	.	TGTGCCAGCAGTGGTATGAGCGGGGGGGAGACCCAGTACTTC	CASSGMSGGETQYF
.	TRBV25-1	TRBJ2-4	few	TGTGCCAGCAGTGAATGGCCATCAGCCAAAAACATTCAGTACTTC	CASSEWPSAKNIQYF
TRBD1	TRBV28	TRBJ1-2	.	TGTGCCAGCAGTTTAGGGGGGACAGGGGCGGACTATGGCTACACCTTC	CASSLGGTGADYGYTF
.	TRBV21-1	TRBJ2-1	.	TGTGCCAGAGAAGGGACTGGGAATGAGCAGTTCTTC	CAREGTGNEQFF
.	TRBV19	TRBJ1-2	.	TGTGCCAGTAGCCCAGGGGTTAACTATGGCTACACCTTC	CASSPGVNYGYTF
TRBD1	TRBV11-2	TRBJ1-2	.	TGTGCCAGCAGCTTAGATTCCGGGACAGGGAACTATGGCTACACCTTC	CASSLDSGTGNYGYTF
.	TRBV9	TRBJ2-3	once	TGTGCCAGCACGTCCGGATCGCAGGGGGGGGATACGCAGTATTTT	CASTSGSQGGDTQYF
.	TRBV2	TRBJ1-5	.	TGTGCCAGCAGGGAAGGGCCGGACATTCATCAGCCCCAGCATTTT	CASREGPDIHQPQHF
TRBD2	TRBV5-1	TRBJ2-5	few	TGCGCCAGCAGCTTGGCGCCAGCGGGGCAAGAGACCCAGTACTTC	CASSLAPAGQETQYF
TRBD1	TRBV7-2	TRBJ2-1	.	TGTGCCAGCAGCGCTATGTTCGGACAGGGTTATGAGCAGTTCTTC	CASSAMFGQGYEQFF
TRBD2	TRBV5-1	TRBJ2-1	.	TGCGCCGGCAGCGGAGGGCCTAGCGGGAGGGCTAGTGAGCAGTTCTTC	CAGSGGPSGRASEQFF
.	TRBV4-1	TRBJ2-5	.	TGCGCCAGCAGCGTAGTGATAGGGTTGTCGGAGACCCAGTACTTC	CASSVVIGLSETQYF
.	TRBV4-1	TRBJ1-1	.	TGCGCCAGCAGCCAACTCCTTGGAGGGGGTTACATGAACACTGAAGCTTTCTTT	CASSQLLGGGYMNTEAFF
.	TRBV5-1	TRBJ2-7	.	TGCGCCAGCAGCTCTGGACAGCTTACATCCTACGAGCAGTACTTC	CASSSGQLTSYEQYF
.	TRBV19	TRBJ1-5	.	TGTGCCAGTAGTACGGACAGCCAGTGGCCCCAGCATTTT	CASSTDSQWPQHF
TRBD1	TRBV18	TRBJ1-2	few	TGTGCCAGCTCACCCGGACAGGGGAGGAGCTACACCTTC	CASSPGQGRSYTF
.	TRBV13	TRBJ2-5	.	TGTGCCAGCAGCTTAGCGGACCAAGAGACCCAGTACTTC	CASSLADQETQYF
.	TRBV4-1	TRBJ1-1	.	TGCGCCAGCAGCCCCAGGTCGGACACTGAAGCTTTCTTT	CASSPRSDTEAFF
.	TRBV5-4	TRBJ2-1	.	TGTGCCAGCAGCTTGGGGGCCCGGAGGGCCTCTGAGCAGTTCTTC	CASSLGARRASEQFF
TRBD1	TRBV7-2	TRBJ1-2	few	TGTGCCAGCAGCCCCAGGGGGGCGGGAGGCTACACCTTC	CASSPRGAGGYTF
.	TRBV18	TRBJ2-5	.	TGTGCCAGCTCACCCGGAGTTCAAGAGACCCAGTACTTC	CASSPGVQETQYF
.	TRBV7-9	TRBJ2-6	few	TGTGCCAGCATCCTAACTGGCTCTGGGGCCAACGTCCTGACTTTC	CASILTGSGANVLTF
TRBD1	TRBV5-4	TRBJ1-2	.	TGTGCCAGCATCAAGGACAGGGGGGATGGCTACACCTTC	CASIKDRGDGYTF
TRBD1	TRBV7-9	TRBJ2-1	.	TGTGCCAGCAGCTCTAACAGGGGTTTGGACTACAATGAGCAGTTCTTC	CASSSNRGLDYNEQFF
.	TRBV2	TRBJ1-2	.	TGTGCCAGCAGTGAATCTACAGGTTCTAACTATGGCTACACCTTC	CASSESTGSNYGYTF
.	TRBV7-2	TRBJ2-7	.	TGTGCCAGCAGCTTACAGCTTCGAGGGGAGCAGTACTTC	CASSLQLRGEQYF
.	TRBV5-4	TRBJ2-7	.	TGTGCCAGCAGCTTGGGGCAGACTAGGGGCGAGCAGTACTTC	CASSLGQTRGEQYF
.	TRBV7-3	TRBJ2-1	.	TGTGCCAGCAGCGAATCGGGAGCAAACAATGAGCAGTTCTTC	CASSESGANNEQFF
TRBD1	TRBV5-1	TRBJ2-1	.	TGCGCCAGCAGCTTCGGTCCGGGACAGAACAATGAGCAGTTCTTC	CASSFGPGQNNEQFF
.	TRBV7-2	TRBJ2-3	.	TGTGCCAGCAGCGTCTTTGGTAGGGCCCTCACAGATACGCAGTATTTT	CASSVFGRALTDTQYF
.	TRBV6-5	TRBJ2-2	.	TGTGCCAGCAGGGACCCGGTCGGGGGTTTGGAGCTGTTTTTT	CASRDPVGGLELFF
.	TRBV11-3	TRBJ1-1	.	TGTGCCAGCAGCTTAGAATTTGGAACTGAAGCTTTCTTT	CASSLEFGTEAFF